The sample holds many counts of the clone carrying this T cell receptor (beta chain). This sample was included in a study of regulatory T cells in long-lasting Graves disease. To make TCR beta libraries, researchers used iRepertoire HTBI primers and Arm-PCR of CDR3 regions. TCRdb re-called the multiplex PCR reads through MiXCR, storing one row per CDR3 protein. The table records 320,000 or so distinct CDR3 sequences, about a sixth of them present only once. Indicated time point: newly diagnosed GD, antithyroid drugs for less than 3 months. TCR sequences were obtained from RNA taken from PBMCs. CDR1 and CDR2 (germline): MDHEN, SYDVKM. The V and J ends lost 5 bases and 5 bases respectively, with 19 bases between them. CDR3 length: 15 residues.

The rearrangement joins TRBV28 to TRBJ2-7; possible D gene TRBD2, 5 bases. Material: peripheral blood mononuclear cells (PBMCs), obtained at new diagnosis, from a patient treated with antithyroid drugs. This receptor was taken from a female donor with Graves disease. The chain's CDR3 is CASSPGVAQWDEQYF. CDR3 sequence (DNA): TGTGCCAGCAGTCCCGGGGTAGCACAATGGGACGAGCAGTACTTC. The variable domain in full, completed from reference TRBV28 and TRBJ2-7, reads DVKVTQSSRYLVKRTGEKVFLECVQDMDHENMFWYRQDPGLGLRLIYFSYDVKMKEKGDIPEGYSVSREKKERFSLILESASTNQTSMYLCASSPGVAQWDEQYFGPGTRLTVT.